This is a list of T cell receptor beta chains from one sample in a study of blood T cell repertoires in COVID-19. Measured with immunoSEQ multiplex PCR; TCRdb has only the in-frame clones, and not every one. The data contain about 240,000 clones, about 90% of them singletons. Sequencing was done on a sample of peripheral blood. The receptor source for this set is a man aged 55-75 years who had recovered from COVID-19. Both conserved end residues are part of each CDR3. Fields, in order: CDR3 DNA, CDR3 protein, clone size, V gene, D gene, J gene. The D gene is left open where the match is weak. Rows may omit the clone size; those that give it use once, few, many or a size class.

TGTGCCAGCACCCTTAGGAGGTTGGTAGACAGGGGGTTGCTTCGGTCGTATGGCTACACCTTC	CASTLRRLVDRGLLRSYGYTF	NA	TRBV7-8	TRBD1	TRBJ1-2
TGTGCCAGCAGTCATGGACAGCCGAACACCGGGGAGCTGTTTTTT	CASSHGQPNTGELFF	once	TRBV27	NA	TRBJ2-2
TGTGCCAGCAGCCAAGGTACCCAGGGAGGATGGGGTGCTGAAAAACTGTTTTTT	CASSQGTQGGWGAEKLFF	NA	TRBV3-1/TRBV3-2	NA	TRBJ1-4
TGCGCCAGCAGCTTCGACAGCAACACTGAAGCTTTCTTT	CASSFDSNTEAFF	NA	TRBV5-1	NA	TRBJ1-1
TGTGCCAGCAGCTTATCGACTCCGCGGGGGAAGGAAGAGACCCAGTACTTC	CASSLSTPRGKEETQYF	once	TRBV7-9	TRBD2	TRBJ2-5
TGTGCCAGCAGCCGAACAGGGGACCCAAAAACCACAGATACGCAGTATTTT	CASSRTGDPKTTDTQYF	NA	TRBV7-7	TRBD1	TRBJ2-3
TGTGCCTGGAGGCACCCGGGACAGGGGTCCACTGAAGCTTTCTTT	CAWRHPGQGSTEAFF	NA	TRBV30	TRBD1	TRBJ1-1
TGTGCCAGTAGTATAGGACCGCGGTGGGAGCAGTACTTC	CASSIGPRWEQYF	once	TRBV19	NA	TRBJ2-7
TGTGCCAGCTCACCTCGGCAGGGGGGTGAAGCTTTCTTT	CASSPRQGGEAFF	NA	TRBV18	TRBD1	TRBJ1-1
TGTGCCAGCAGTCTTGACATTTACAATGAGCAGTTCTTC	CASSLDIYNEQFF	NA	TRBV27	NA	TRBJ2-1
TGTGCCACCAGTGATAGGACTAGCGGGGTCCAAGAGACCCAGTACTTC	CATSDRTSGVQETQYF	NA	TRBV24-1	TRBD2	TRBJ2-5
TGCGCCAGCAGCTTGGAAGGGGGTCCCTACAATGAGCAGTTCTTC	CASSLEGGPYNEQFF	NA	TRBV5-1	NA	TRBJ2-1
TGTGCCAGCAGCTTGGGTTATTCCCTAAGCACCTATGGCTACACCTTC	CASSLGYSLSTYGYTF	NA	TRBV5-6	NA	TRBJ1-2
TGTGCCAGTAGGGAAGCCGGGACAGGACGAGATACGCAGTATTTT	CASREAGTGRDTQYF	few	TRBV19	TRBD1	TRBJ2-3
TGTGCCAGTAGTATCGGACAGCAAAGCTCCTACAATGAGCAGTTCTTC	CASSIGQQSSYNEQFF	NA	TRBV19	NA	TRBJ2-1
TGTGCCAGTAGTATATTGGAGGAATTAGACCAGCCCCAGCATTTT	CASSILEELDQPQHF	NA	TRBV19	NA	TRBJ1-5
TGTGCCAGACGGGACATAGAATACTATGGCTACACCTTC	CARRDIEYYGYTF	NA	TRBV2	NA	TRBJ1-2
TGTGCCTGGAGTTTTCGGGGGTCTGGGGCCAACGTCCTGACTTTC	CAWSFRGSGANVLTF	NA	TRBV30	NA	TRBJ2-6
TGTGCCACCACCATTGGGGCTAGCGGGTCGGAGCAGTTCTTC	CATTIGASGSEQFF	NA	TRBV24-1	TRBD2	TRBJ2-1
TGCGCCAGCACCCGGGAGAGAAGGGAAGATACGCAGTATTTT	CASTRERREDTQYF	NA	TRBV5-1	NA	TRBJ2-3
TGTGCCAGCAGTGAAGAAGGGACAGGGACTGGAAACACCATATATTTT	CASSEEGTGTGNTIYF	NA	TRBV6-1	TRBD1	TRBJ1-3
TGTGCCAGCAGCAAAGTAGGGAGCTCTGGAAACACCATATATTTT	CASSKVGSSGNTIYF	once	TRBV21-1	NA	TRBJ1-3
TGTGCCAGCAGTTACATTACAGACCAAGAGACCCAGTACTTC	CASSYITDQETQYF	NA	TRBV6-6	NA	TRBJ2-5
TGTGCCAGCAGTGGGGAGGGGGACAGGGCCTCTATCGGCTACGAGCAGTACTTC	CASSGEGDRASIGYEQYF	NA	TRBV2	TRBD1	TRBJ2-7
TGTGCCAGCAGTTTCTCCGGGACAGGGGGCGCAGGCAATCAGCCCCAGCATTTT	CASSFSGTGGAGNQPQHF	NA	TRBV27	TRBD1	TRBJ1-5
TGTGCCAGCAGAAGAGGGGGCGTAGTTGGGAATGAGCAGTTCTTC	CASRRGGVVGNEQFF	NA	TRBV3-1/TRBV3-2	TRBD1	TRBJ2-1